The subject of this entry is one T cell receptor (beta chain). Its target is unknown. Roughly 1.8 micrograms of genomic DNA (from cryopreserved PBMCs) were used for TCR beta libraries. This record comes from a study of cytotoxic CD8 clonotypes in ibrutinib-treated CLL. About the study: Complete response was seen in 2 patients and partial in about 24; some 12 progressed and around 14 stayed remitted after a median around 6 years.

Study findings and constraints: Sustained-remission and progressing patients were not sampled at matched times.

Depth targeted 1 in 200,000 to 1 in 1 million T cells, averaging roughly 9.7x coverage per clonotype. The protocol was immunoSEQ multiplex PCR, while the TCRdb copy is restricted to in-frame clones and leaves out a portion. The data hold 270,000 or so clones, with 65% to 85% observed a single time. The CDR3 sequence is 14 residues long. The V end was cut by 3 bases, the J end by 0 bases, with 8 bases between. Germline CDR1 MRHNA, CDR2 SNTAGT. This chain uses TRBV6-4 with TRBJ1-2, with D uncertain. The sample was PBMCs, taken at disease progression, from a patient treated with ibrutinib. The clonotype comes from a human donor with chronic lymphocytic leukemia. The CDR3 nucleotides are TGTGCCAGCAGTGAAACCGGGGCTAACTATGGCTACACCTTC. Protein: CASSETGANYGYTF.